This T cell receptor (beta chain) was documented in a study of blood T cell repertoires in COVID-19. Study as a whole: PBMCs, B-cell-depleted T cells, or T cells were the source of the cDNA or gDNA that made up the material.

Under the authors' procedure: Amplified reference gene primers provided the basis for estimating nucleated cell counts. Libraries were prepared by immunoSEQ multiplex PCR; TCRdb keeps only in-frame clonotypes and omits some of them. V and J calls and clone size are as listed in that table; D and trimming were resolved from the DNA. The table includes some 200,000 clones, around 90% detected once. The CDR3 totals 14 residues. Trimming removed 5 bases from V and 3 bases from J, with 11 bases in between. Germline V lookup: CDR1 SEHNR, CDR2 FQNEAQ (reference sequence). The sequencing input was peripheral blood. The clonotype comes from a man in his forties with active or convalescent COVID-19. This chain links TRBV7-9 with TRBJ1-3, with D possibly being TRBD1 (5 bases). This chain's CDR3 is CASSPGGDGNTIYF. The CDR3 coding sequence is TGTGCCAGCAGCCCCGGGGGGGATGGAAACACCATATATTTT.